The sequence of this T cell receptor (beta chain) was determined in a study of CD8+CD57+ T cells in acquired aplastic anemia. Study information: Sorted CD4+ and CD8+ cells gave a mean 3.2 ug DNA, range 0.2 to 27.4 ug.

Genomic DNA was employed as the template in profiling TCR beta VDJ and CDR3. TCRdb reanalysed the reads using MiXCR and keeps one entry per CDR3 protein. In the table there are 260,000 or so distinct CDR3 sequences, more than 45% of which are singletons. Sequenced patients had shown CD8+CD57+ cell expansion by flow cytometry. This clonotype was found a few times. This CDR3 comprises 14 residues. In germline, CDR1 is ENHRY, CDR2 SYGVKD. After removal of 5 bases from V and 6 bases from J, the junction contained 4 bases not matched to a gene. The clonotype originates from a human donor with aplastic anemia. The chain uses TRBV10-3 and TRBJ2-1; 10 bases agree with TRBD2. The sequencing sample was made of sorted CD4+, CD8+, or CD8+CD57+ T cells (not recorded which) from PBMCs. The CDR3, as DNA: TGTGCCATCAGTTGGACTAGCGGTCTCAATGAGCAGTTCTTC. Amino acid sequence: CAISWTSGLNEQFF.